Sequencing of this T cell receptor (beta chain) was carried out in a study of shared clonotypes between healthy human individuals. Study information: Researchers assigned three CD4 naive, three CD4 memory, two CD8 naive and one CD8 memory plate to each donor.

Germline V gives CDR1 LGHNT, CDR2 FRNRAP. Trimming took 7 bases from V and 2 from J, leaving 14 bases between them. The CDR3 runs to 14 residues. This clone occurred once. TCRdb's copy holds only in-frame clones and misses some; the assay was immunoSEQ multiplex PCR. The sample includes hundreds of thousands of clones, more than 95% of them seen just once. This sequence was found in a woman younger than 45 in good health. Material for sequencing was naive CD4+ T cells sorted from blood. Subset defined: CD45RA+ positively selected. V and J are TRBV12-5 and TRBJ1-2; the D gene is possibly TRBD1 (6 bases). Written as DNA, the CDR3 is TGTGCTAGTGCGGCGCCGGGGGGCAACTATGGCTACACCTTC. This encodes CASAAPGGNYGYTF.